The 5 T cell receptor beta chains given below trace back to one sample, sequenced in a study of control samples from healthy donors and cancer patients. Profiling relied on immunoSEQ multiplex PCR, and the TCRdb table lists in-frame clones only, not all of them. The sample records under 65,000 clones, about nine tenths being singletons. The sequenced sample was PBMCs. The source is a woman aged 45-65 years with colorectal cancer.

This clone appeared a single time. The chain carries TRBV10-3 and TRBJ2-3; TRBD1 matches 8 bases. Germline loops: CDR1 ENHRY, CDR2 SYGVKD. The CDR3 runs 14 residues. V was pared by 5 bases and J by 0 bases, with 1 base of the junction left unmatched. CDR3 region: CAISRTGSTDTQYF. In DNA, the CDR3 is TGTGCCATCAGTCGGACAGGGAGCACAGATACGCAGTATTTT.

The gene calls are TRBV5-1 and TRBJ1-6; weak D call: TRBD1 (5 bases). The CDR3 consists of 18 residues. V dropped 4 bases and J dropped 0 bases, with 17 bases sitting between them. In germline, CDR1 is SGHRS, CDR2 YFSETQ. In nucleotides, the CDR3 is TGCGCCAGCAGCGCAACCGGGACCCGGAGCTCCTATAATTCACCCCTCCACTTT. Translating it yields CASSATGTRSSYNSPLHF. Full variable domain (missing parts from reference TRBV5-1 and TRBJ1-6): KAGVTQTPRYLIKTRGQQVTLSCSPISGHRSVSWYQQTPGQGLQFLFEYFSETQRNKGNFPGRFSGRQFSNSRSEMNVSTLELGDSALYLCASSATGTRSSYNSPLHFGNGTRLTVT.

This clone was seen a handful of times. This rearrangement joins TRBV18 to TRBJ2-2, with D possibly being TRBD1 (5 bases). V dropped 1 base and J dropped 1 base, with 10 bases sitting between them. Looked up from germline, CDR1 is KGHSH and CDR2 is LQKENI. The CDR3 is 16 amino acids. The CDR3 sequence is CASSPQGNGNTGELFF. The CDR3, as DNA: TGTGCCAGCTCACCACAGGGGAATGGGAACACCGGGGAGCTGTTTTTT.

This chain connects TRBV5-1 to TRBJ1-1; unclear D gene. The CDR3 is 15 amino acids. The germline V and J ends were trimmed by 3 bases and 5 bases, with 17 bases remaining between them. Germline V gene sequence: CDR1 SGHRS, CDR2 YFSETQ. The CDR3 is CASSSDGRLGTEAFF. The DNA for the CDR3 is TGCGCCAGCAGCTCGGACGGGAGGCTCGGGACTGAAGCTTTCTTT. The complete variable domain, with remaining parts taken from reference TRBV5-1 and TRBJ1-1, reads KAGVTQTPRYLIKTRGQQVTLSCSPISGHRSVSWYQQTPGQGLQFLFEYFSETQRNKGNFPGRFSGRQFSNSRSEMNVSTLELGDSALYLCASSSDGRLGTEAFFGQGTRLTVV.

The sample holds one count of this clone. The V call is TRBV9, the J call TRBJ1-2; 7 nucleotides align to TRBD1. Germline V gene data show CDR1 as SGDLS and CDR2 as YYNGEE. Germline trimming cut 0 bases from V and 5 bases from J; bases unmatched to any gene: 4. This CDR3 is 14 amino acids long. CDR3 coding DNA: TGTGCCAGCAGCGTAGCCGGGACAGCATATGGCTACACCTTC. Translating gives CASSVAGTAYGYTF.